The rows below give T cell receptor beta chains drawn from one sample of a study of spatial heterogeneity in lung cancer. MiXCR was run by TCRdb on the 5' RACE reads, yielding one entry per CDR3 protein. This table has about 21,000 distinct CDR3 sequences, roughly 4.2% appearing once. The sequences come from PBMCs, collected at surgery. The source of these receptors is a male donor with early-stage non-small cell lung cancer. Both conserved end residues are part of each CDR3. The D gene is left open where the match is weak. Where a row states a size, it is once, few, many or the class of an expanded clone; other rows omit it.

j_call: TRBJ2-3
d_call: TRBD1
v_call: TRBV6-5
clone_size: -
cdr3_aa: CASSTSGTGATDTQYF
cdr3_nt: TGTGCCAGCAGTACCAGTGGGACAGGGGCCACAGATACGCAGTATTTT

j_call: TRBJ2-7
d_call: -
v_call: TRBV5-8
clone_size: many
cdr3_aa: CASSLAGRAVGYEQYF
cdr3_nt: TGTGCCAGCAGCTTGGCCGGCAGGGCGGTGGGCTACGAGCAGTACTTC

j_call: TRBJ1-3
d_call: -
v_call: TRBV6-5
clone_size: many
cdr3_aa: CASSLSTGTGNTIYF
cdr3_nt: TGTGCCAGCAGTCTCTCGACAGGAACTGGAAACACCATATATTTT

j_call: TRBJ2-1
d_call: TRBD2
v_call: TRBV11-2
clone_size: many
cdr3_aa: CASSLALAGKYNEQFF
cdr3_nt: TGTGCCAGCAGCTTAGCTTTAGCGGGGAAATACAATGAGCAGTTCTTC

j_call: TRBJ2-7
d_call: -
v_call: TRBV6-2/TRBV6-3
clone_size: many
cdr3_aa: CASSYGVPYEQYF
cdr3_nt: TGTGCCAGCAGTTACGGGGTACCCTACGAGCAGTACTTC

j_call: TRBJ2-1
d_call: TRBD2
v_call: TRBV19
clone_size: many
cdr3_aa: CASSKWLADNEQFF
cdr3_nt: TGTGCCAGTAGTAAGTGGCTAGCGGACAATGAGCAGTTCTTC

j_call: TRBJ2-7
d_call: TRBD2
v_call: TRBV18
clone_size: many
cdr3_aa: CASSSGTSGEQYF
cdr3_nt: TGTGCCAGCTCGTCCGGGACTAGCGGCGAGCAGTACTTC

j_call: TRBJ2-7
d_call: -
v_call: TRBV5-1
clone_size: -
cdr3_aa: CASSLLSSYEQYF
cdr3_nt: TGCGCCAGCAGCTTGCTCAGCTCCTACGAGCAGTACTTC

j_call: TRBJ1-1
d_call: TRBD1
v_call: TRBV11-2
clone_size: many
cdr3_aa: CASSSSLGGNTEAFF
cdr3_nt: TGTGCCAGCAGCTCCTCCTTAGGGGGCAACACTGAAGCTTTCTTT

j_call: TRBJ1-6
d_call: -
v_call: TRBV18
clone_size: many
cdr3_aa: CASSLSGERSTLHF
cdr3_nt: TGTGCCAGCTCACTATCGGGGGAAAGGAGTACCCTCCACTTT

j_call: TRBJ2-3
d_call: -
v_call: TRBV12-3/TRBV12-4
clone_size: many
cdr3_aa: CASSHTAVGTDTQYF
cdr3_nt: TGTGCCAGCAGCCACACCGCTGTTGGCACAGATACGCAGTATTTT

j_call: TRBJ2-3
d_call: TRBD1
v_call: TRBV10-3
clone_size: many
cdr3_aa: CAISESGGRTDTQYF
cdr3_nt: TGTGCCATCAGTGAGTCAGGGGGCCGCACAGATACGCAGTATTTT

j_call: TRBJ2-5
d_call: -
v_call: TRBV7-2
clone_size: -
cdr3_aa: CASSLFVGFQETQYF
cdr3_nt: TGTGCCAGCAGCCTCTTTGTAGGATTCCAAGAGACCCAGTACTTC

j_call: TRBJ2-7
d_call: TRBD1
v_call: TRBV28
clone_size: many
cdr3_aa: CASSRIGAGGSYEQYF
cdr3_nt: TGTGCCAGCAGTCGCATTGGGGCAGGGGGCTCCTACGAGCAGTACTTC

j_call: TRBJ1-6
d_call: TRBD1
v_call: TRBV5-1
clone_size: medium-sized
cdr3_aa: CASSLAPGQNSPLHF
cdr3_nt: TGCGCCAGCAGCTTGGCACCGGGACAGAATTCACCCCTCCACTTT

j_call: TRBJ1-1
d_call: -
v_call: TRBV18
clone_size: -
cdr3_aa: CASSGEGPNTEAFF
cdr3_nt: TGTGCCAGCTCAGGGGAGGGTCCGAACACTGAAGCTTTCTTT

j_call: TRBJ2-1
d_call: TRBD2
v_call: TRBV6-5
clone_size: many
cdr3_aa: CASSYRLAGTNNEQFF
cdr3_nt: TGTGCCAGCAGTTATCGACTAGCGGGGACTAACAATGAGCAGTTCTTC

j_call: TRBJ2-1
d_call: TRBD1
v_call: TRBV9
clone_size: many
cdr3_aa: CASSISRAGGERGEQFF
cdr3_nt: TGTGCCAGCAGCATATCTCGGGCAGGGGGTGAGAGAGGGGAGCAGTTCTTC

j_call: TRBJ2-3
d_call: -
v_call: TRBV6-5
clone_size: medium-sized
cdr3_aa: CASGGGPGDTQYF
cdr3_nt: TGTGCCAGCGGGGGGGGGCCGGGAGATACGCAGTATTTT

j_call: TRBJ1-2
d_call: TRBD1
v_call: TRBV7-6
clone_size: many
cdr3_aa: CASSRGQGGRSNYGYTF
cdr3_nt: TGTGCCAGCAGCCGGGGACAGGGAGGTCGTAGTAACTATGGCTACACCTTC

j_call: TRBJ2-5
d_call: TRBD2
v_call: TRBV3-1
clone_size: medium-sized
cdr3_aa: CASSQRGVQETQYF
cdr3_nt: TGTGCCAGCAGCCAGCGGGGGGTCCAAGAGACCCAGTACTTC

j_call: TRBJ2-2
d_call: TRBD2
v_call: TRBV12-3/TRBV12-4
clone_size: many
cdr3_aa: CASRAYSGGPVGELFF
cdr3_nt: TGTGCCAGCAGGGCTTATAGCGGGGGGCCTGTCGGGGAGCTGTTTTTT

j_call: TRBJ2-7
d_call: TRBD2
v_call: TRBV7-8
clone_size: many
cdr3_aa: CASSLGLAQYEQYF
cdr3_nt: TGTGCCAGCAGCTTAGGACTAGCCCAATACGAGCAGTACTTC

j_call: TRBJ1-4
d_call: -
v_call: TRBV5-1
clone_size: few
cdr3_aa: CASSLAFSTNEKLFF
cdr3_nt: TGCGCCAGCAGCTTGGCGTTCTCAACTAATGAAAAACTGTTTTTT

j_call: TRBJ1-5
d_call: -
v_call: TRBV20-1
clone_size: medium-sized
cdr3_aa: CSASSTQANQPQHF
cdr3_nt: TGCAGTGCTAGTTCCACGCAGGCCAATCAGCCCCAGCATTTT

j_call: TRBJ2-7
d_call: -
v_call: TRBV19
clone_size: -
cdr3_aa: CASSQGHRSAEQYF
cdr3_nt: TGTGCCAGTAGCCAGGGACATAGGAGCGCCGAGCAGTACTTC

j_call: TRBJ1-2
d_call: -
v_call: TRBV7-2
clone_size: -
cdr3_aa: CASSVDGLYGYTF
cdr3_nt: TGTGCCAGCAGCGTCGACGGTCTGTATGGCTACACCTTC

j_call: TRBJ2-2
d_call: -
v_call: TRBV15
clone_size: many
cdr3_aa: CATSWGLSNTGELFF
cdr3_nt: TGTGCCACCAGTTGGGGGCTGAGTAACACCGGGGAGCTGTTTTTT

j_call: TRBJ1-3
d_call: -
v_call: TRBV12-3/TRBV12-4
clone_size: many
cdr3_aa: CASSLGLSPGNTIYF
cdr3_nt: TGTGCCAGCAGTTTGGGACTTAGCCCGGGGAACACCATATATTTT

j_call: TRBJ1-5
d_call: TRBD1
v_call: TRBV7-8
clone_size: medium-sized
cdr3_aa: CASSFDRADQPQHF
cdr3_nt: TGTGCCAGCAGCTTTGACAGGGCTGATCAGCCCCAGCATTTT

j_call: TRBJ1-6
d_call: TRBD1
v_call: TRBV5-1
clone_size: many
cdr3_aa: CASSPGQAGSPLHF
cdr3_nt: TGCGCCAGCAGTCCGGGACAGGCCGGTTCACCCCTCCACTTT

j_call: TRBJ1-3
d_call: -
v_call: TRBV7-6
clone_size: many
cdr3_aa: CASSLAPDTIYF
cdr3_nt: TGTGCCAGCAGCTTAGCGCCCGACACCATATATTTT

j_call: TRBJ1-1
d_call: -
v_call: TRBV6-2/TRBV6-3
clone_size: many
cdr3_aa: CASSYRQQQGGTTEAFF
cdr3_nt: TGTGCCAGCAGTTACCGCCAACAACAGGGCGGGACCACTGAAGCTTTCTTT

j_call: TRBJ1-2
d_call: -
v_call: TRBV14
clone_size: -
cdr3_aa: CASSPARFYGYTF
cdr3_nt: TGTGCCAGCAGCCCAGCGAGGTTCTATGGCTACACCTTC

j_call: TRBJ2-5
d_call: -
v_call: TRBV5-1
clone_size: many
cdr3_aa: CASSLLPGQETQYF
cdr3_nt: TGCGCCAGCAGCTTGCTACCCGGCCAAGAGACCCAGTACTTC

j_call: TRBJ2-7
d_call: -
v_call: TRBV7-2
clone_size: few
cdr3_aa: CASSRQRNAYEQYF
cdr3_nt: TGTGCCAGCAGCCGACAAAGGAACGCCTACGAGCAGTACTTC

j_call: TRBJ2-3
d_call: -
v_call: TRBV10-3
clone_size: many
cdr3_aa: CAISGAGTDTQYF
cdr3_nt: TGTGCCATCAGCGGGGCGGGGACAGATACGCAGTATTTT

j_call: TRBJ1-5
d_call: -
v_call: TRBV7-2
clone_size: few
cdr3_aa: CASSLYVDQPQHF
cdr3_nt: TGTGCCAGCAGCTTATATGTTGATCAGCCCCAGCATTTT

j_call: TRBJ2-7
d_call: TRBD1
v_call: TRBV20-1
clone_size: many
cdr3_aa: CSAPLQGARAYEQYF
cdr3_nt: TGCAGTGCCCCTCTCCAGGGGGCCAGAGCCTACGAGCAGTACTTC

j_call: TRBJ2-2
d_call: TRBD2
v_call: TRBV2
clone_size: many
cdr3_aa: CASSLLAGGQTGELFF
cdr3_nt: TGTGCCAGCAGTTTACTAGCGGGAGGGCAAACCGGGGAGCTGTTTTTT

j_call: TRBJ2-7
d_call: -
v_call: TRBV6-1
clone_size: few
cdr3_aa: CASKNRDIHYEQYF
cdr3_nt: TGTGCCAGCAAGAACCGGGACATACACTACGAGCAGTACTTC

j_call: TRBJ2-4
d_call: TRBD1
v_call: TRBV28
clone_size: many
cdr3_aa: CASRPHTGGGNIQYF
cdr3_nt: TGTGCCAGCAGACCCCATACAGGGGGTGGAAACATTCAGTACTTC

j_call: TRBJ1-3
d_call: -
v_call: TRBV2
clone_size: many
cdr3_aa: CASRAHSGNTIYF
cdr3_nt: TGTGCCAGCAGGGCTCACTCTGGAAACACCATATATTTT

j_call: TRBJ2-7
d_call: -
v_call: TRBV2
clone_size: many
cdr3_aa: CASTLRTAYEQYF
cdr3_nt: TGTGCCAGCACCCTCAGGACAGCCTACGAGCAGTACTTC

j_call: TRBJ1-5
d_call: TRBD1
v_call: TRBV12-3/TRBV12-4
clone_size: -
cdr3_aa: CASSLDRGVNQPQHF
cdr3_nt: TGTGCCAGCAGTCTGGACAGGGGGGTCAATCAGCCCCAGCATTTT

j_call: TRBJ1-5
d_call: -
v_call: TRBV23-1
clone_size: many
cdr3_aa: CASSQSRRGQRPQHF
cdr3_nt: TGCGCCAGCAGTCAATCTCGCCGGGGGCAACGGCCCCAGCATTTT

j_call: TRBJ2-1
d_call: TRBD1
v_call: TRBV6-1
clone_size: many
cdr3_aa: CASSDDPGQRNEQFF
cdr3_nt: TGTGCCAGCAGTGATGACCCGGGACAGAGGAATGAGCAGTTCTTC

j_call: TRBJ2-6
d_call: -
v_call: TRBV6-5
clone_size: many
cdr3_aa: CASSAISGANVLTF
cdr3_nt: TGTGCCAGCAGTGCCATCTCTGGGGCCAACGTCCTGACTTTC

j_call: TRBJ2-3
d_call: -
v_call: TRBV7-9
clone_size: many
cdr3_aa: CASSPNRDSDTQYF
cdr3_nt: TGTGCCAGCAGCCCCAACCGGGACTCCGATACGCAGTATTTT

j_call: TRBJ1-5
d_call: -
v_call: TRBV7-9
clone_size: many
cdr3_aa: CASSFYSGQDQPQHF
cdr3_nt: TGTGCCAGCAGCTTTTACTCAGGGCAGGATCAGCCCCAGCATTTT

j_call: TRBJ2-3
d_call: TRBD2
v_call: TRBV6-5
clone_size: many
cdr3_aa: CASSYQPGLAGSNTDTQYF
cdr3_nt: TGTGCCAGCAGTTACCAACCGGGACTAGCGGGGAGTAACACAGATACGCAGTATTTT

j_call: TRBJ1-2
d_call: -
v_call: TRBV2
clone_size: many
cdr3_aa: CASSDRSYGYTF
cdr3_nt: TGTGCCAGCAGTGACAGGAGCTATGGCTACACCTTC

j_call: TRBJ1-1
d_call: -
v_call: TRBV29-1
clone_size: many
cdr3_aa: CSGRGGTMNTEAFF
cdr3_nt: TGCAGCGGGAGGGGGGGCACAATGAACACTGAAGCTTTCTTT

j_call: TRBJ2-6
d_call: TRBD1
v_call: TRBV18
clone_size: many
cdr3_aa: CASSQPGQGPSGANVLTF
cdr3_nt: TGTGCCAGCTCACAACCGGGACAGGGGCCATCCGGGGCCAACGTCCTGACTTTC

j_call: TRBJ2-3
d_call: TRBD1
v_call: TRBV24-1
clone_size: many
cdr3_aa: CATGTATDTQYF
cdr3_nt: TGTGCCACGGGGACAGCCACAGATACGCAGTATTTT